Listed below are T cell receptor beta chains from one sample, sequenced in a study of regulatory T cells in long-lasting Graves disease. TCRdb processed the multiplex PCR reads anew with MiXCR; each CDR3 protein has one entry. Of 400,000 to 500,000 distinct CDR3 sequences listed, approximately 14% are singletons. The same sample was also studied in work on T cells in Graves' hyperthyroidism and ophthalmopathy.

The sequences come from peripheral blood mononuclear cells (PBMCs), collected at new diagnosis, from a patient treated with antithyroid drugs. Every receptor here comes from a woman aged 50 to 60 with Graves disease. Both conserved end residues are part of each CDR3. The D gene is left open where the match is weak. Some rows have no size entry. The others give once, few or many, or a class for an expanded clone.

D gene: TRBD1
V gene: TRBV3-1
clone size: .
J gene: TRBJ2-7
CDR3 protein: CASSARDRGPEQYF
CDR3 DNA: TGTGCCAGCAGCGCCCGGGACAGGGGGCCCGAGCAGTACTTC

D gene: .
V gene: TRBV5-4
clone size: many
J gene: TRBJ2-1
CDR3 protein: CASSLASANEQFF
CDR3 DNA: TGTGCCAGCAGCTTGGCCTCAGCCAATGAGCAGTTCTTC

D gene: .
V gene: TRBV27
clone size: many
J gene: TRBJ1-5
CDR3 protein: CASSLGGVPSNQPQHF
CDR3 DNA: TGTGCCAGCAGTTTAGGGGGGGTACCAAGCAATCAGCCCCAGCATTTT

D gene: TRBD2
V gene: TRBV9
clone size: .
J gene: TRBJ2-1
CDR3 protein: CASSATGREAYNEQFF
CDR3 DNA: TGTGCCAGCAGCGCTACAGGGCGGGAGGCCTACAATGAGCAGTTCTTC

D gene: TRBD2
V gene: TRBV7-9
clone size: many
J gene: TRBJ2-4
CDR3 protein: CAGSLAGIAKNIQYF
CDR3 DNA: TGTGCCGGCAGCTTAGCGGGGATAGCCAAAAACATTCAGTACTTC

D gene: .
V gene: TRBV20-1
clone size: many
J gene: TRBJ2-1
CDR3 protein: CSAPGAGSYNEQFF
CDR3 DNA: TGCAGTGCTCCGGGAGCTGGCTCCTACAATGAGCAGTTCTTC

D gene: TRBD2
V gene: TRBV5-1
clone size: many
J gene: TRBJ2-3
CDR3 protein: CASSFGVAGGIDTQYF
CDR3 DNA: TGCGCCAGCAGCTTTGGAGTAGCGGGAGGTATAGATACGCAGTATTTT

D gene: TRBD2
V gene: TRBV20-1
clone size: few
J gene: TRBJ2-3
CDR3 protein: CSASVLASGSSPYF
CDR3 DNA: TGCAGTGCTAGTGTCTTGGCTAGCGGGAGCAGTCCGTATTTT

D gene: TRBD1
V gene: TRBV5-1
clone size: once
J gene: TRBJ2-5
CDR3 protein: CASSWGTGAKETQYF
CDR3 DNA: TGCGCCAGCAGCTGGGGGACAGGGGCCAAAGAGACCCAGTACTTC

D gene: .
V gene: TRBV12-3/TRBV12-4
clone size: many
J gene: TRBJ1-2
CDR3 protein: CASSFSKGYTF
CDR3 DNA: TGTGCCAGCAGTTTTTCAAAGGGCTACACCTTC

D gene: .
V gene: TRBV30
clone size: many
J gene: TRBJ2-3
CDR3 protein: CAWSGGGAQDTQYF
CDR3 DNA: TGTGCCTGGAGTGGTGGGGGGGCGCAAGATACGCAGTATTTT

D gene: .
V gene: TRBV5-1
clone size: few
J gene: TRBJ1-2
CDR3 protein: CASRVGERASGYTF
CDR3 DNA: TGCGCCAGCAGGGTAGGTGAGAGGGCCTCCGGCTACACCTTC

D gene: .
V gene: TRBV6-5
clone size: many
J gene: TRBJ1-2
CDR3 protein: CASSYSSDRINYGYTF
CDR3 DNA: TGTGCCAGCAGTTACTCAAGCGACAGGATCAACTATGGCTACACCTTC

D gene: .
V gene: TRBV6-2/TRBV6-3
clone size: .
J gene: TRBJ1-1
CDR3 protein: CASQWLNTEAFF
CDR3 DNA: TGTGCCAGCCAGTGGTTGAACACTGAAGCTTTCTTT

D gene: TRBD1
V gene: TRBV27
clone size: many
J gene: TRBJ2-1
CDR3 protein: CATYRDREFGEQFF
CDR3 DNA: TGTGCTACATACCGGGACAGGGAATTCGGTGAGCAGTTCTTC